A selection of T cell receptor beta chains follows, all from one sample in a study of PD-1 blockade in classical Hodgkin lymphoma. Data came from immunoSEQ multiplex PCR; TCRdb stores just in-frame clones and leaves some out. The data hold 41,000 or so clones, with 60% to 80% observed a single time. The specimen was peripheral blood mononuclear cells (PBMCs), collected before the fourth cycle of nivolumab. The receptors originated from a human donor with classical Hodgkin lymphoma. Both conserved end residues are part of each CDR3.

CDR3 protein: CASSLSSGGQYEQYF; J gene: TRBJ2-7; V gene: TRBV7-8
CDR3 protein: CASSQESSGAYEQYF; J gene: TRBJ2-7; V gene: TRBV4-3
CDR3 protein: CSVVPQGLAALQETQYF; J gene: TRBJ2-5; V gene: TRBV29-1
CDR3 protein: CASSEAGRASYEQYF; J gene: TRBJ2-7; V gene: TRBV2
CDR3 protein: CASSSRQTDEQFF; J gene: TRBJ2-1; V gene: TRBV6-5
CDR3 protein: CASSVWDNRGQVGYTF; J gene: TRBJ1-2; V gene: TRBV9
CDR3 protein: CASTPSPGTSGGLVVETQYF; J gene: TRBJ2-5; V gene: TRBV5-5
CDR3 protein: CASSLGLSTEAFF; J gene: TRBJ1-1; V gene: TRBV19
CDR3 protein: CASSAESGNTIYF; J gene: TRBJ1-3; V gene: TRBV7-2
CDR3 protein: CASSYIQETQYF; J gene: TRBJ2-5; V gene: TRBV6-5
CDR3 protein: CASSLPTGPRGMNTEAFF; J gene: TRBJ1-1; V gene: TRBV7-9
CDR3 protein: CASSVEGRGSGGELFF; J gene: TRBJ2-2; V gene: TRBV2
CDR3 protein: CASSYSPGAGYEQYF; J gene: TRBJ2-7; V gene: TRBV6-5
CDR3 protein: CASSVGGTGLFYEQYF; J gene: TRBJ2-7; V gene: TRBV9
CDR3 protein: CASSLGRTGDRGYTF; J gene: TRBJ1-2; V gene: TRBV13
CDR3 protein: CASSLGTDEQFF; J gene: TRBJ2-1; V gene: TRBV5-6
CDR3 protein: CASSNGLAGITDTQYF; J gene: TRBJ2-3; V gene: TRBV27
CDR3 protein: CAISGPGTISGNTIYF; J gene: TRBJ1-3; V gene: TRBV10-3
CDR3 protein: CASSLGLGNTIYF; J gene: TRBJ1-3; V gene: TRBV7-3
CDR3 protein: CASSRNSNQPQHF; J gene: TRBJ1-5; V gene: TRBV19
CDR3 protein: CASRPLMNTEAFF; J gene: TRBJ1-1; V gene: TRBV7-9
CDR3 protein: CASSEFGVNEQFF; J gene: TRBJ2-1; V gene: TRBV6-5
CDR3 protein: CASSQGLSNTEAFF; J gene: TRBJ1-1; V gene: TRBV7-9
CDR3 protein: CASSPDPGGGQLTEAFF; J gene: TRBJ1-1; V gene: TRBV11-2
CDR3 protein: CASSRAASGELFF; J gene: TRBJ2-2; V gene: TRBV13
CDR3 protein: CASSQAFGGGYGYTF; J gene: TRBJ1-2; V gene: TRBV4-2
CDR3 protein: CASSLNSGDRGYGYTF; J gene: TRBJ1-2; V gene: TRBV28
CDR3 protein: CAWTLSWTDTQYF; J gene: TRBJ2-3; V gene: TRBV30
CDR3 protein: CASSQGHYYEQYF; J gene: TRBJ2-7; V gene: TRBV14
CDR3 protein: CASSPVLAGGYEQYF; J gene: TRBJ2-7; V gene: TRBV7-6
CDR3 protein: CASPGQADYTF; J gene: TRBJ1-2; V gene: TRBV2
CDR3 protein: CASSTEGGGARNEQFF; J gene: TRBJ2-1; V gene: TRBV11-3
CDR3 protein: CSVDDYGYTF; J gene: TRBJ1-2; V gene: TRBV29-1
CDR3 protein: CASSQTGYYNEQFF; J gene: TRBJ2-1; V gene: TRBV4-3
CDR3 protein: CASSQEASWVRGADGYTF; J gene: TRBJ1-2; V gene: TRBV4-3
CDR3 protein: CASSLDRGIDTQYF; J gene: TRBJ2-3; V gene: TRBV5-1
CDR3 protein: CASSATNRGRVNTEAFF; J gene: TRBJ1-1; V gene: TRBV6-1
CDR3 protein: CASSIDPPGGRGDTQYF; J gene: TRBJ2-3; V gene: TRBV19
CDR3 protein: CSVEGVAGDEKLFF; J gene: TRBJ1-4; V gene: TRBV29-1
CDR3 protein: CASSWRVTDTQYF; J gene: TRBJ2-3; V gene: TRBV5-1
CDR3 protein: CASSPWWGGGTEWNTEAFF; J gene: TRBJ1-1; V gene: TRBV4-3
CDR3 protein: CSVEQDREGNGYTF; J gene: TRBJ1-2; V gene: TRBV29-1
CDR3 protein: CASSPDRQATNEKLFF; J gene: TRBJ1-4; V gene: TRBV2
CDR3 protein: CAWWKITDTQYF; J gene: TRBJ2-3; V gene: TRBV30
CDR3 protein: CASSLVQGYGEAFF; J gene: TRBJ1-1; V gene: TRBV5-1
CDR3 protein: CASKERGAEEKLFF; J gene: TRBJ1-4; V gene: TRBV5-1
CDR3 protein: CASSLVTGTLGNTIYF; J gene: TRBJ1-3; V gene: TRBV5-4
CDR3 protein: CAWSVADGGNTIYF; J gene: TRBJ1-3; V gene: TRBV30
CDR3 protein: CAISASQGAYNEQFF; J gene: TRBJ2-1; V gene: TRBV10-3
CDR3 protein: CASSRGVGGNTGELFF; J gene: TRBJ2-2; V gene: TRBV4-1
CDR3 protein: CASRESPYEQYF; J gene: TRBJ2-7; V gene: TRBV28
CDR3 protein: CASSHAGGTDTQYF; J gene: TRBJ2-3; V gene: TRBV7-6
CDR3 protein: CASSDPGPIASPRSYNEQFF; J gene: TRBJ2-1; V gene: TRBV9
CDR3 protein: CASSQIGEQYF; J gene: TRBJ2-7; V gene: TRBV4-1
CDR3 protein: CASSRGGTVPYEQYF; J gene: TRBJ2-7; V gene: TRBV11-3
CDR3 protein: CASSYRTGEQYF; J gene: TRBJ2-7; V gene: TRBV6-6
CDR3 protein: CASSLRANSYEQYF; J gene: TRBJ2-7; V gene: TRBV5-8
CDR3 protein: CASSLDRDYGYTF; J gene: TRBJ1-2; V gene: TRBV9